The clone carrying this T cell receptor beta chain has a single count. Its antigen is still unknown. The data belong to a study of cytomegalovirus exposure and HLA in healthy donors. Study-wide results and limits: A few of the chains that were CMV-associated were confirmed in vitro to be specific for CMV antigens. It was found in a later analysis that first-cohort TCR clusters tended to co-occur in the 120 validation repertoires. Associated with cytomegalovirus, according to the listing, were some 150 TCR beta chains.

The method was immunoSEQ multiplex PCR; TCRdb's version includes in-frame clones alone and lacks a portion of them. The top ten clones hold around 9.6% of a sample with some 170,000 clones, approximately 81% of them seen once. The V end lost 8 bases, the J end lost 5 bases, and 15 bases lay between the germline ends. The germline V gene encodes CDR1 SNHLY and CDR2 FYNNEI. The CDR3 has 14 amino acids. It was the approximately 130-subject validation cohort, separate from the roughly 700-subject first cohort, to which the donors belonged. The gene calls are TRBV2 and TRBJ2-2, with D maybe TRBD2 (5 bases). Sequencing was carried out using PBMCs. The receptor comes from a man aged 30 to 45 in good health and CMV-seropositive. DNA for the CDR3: TGTGCCAGCTTGGAGGATACGGTAACCGGGGAGCTGTTTTTT. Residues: CASLEDTVTGELFF. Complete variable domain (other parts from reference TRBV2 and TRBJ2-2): EPEVTQTPSHQVTQMGQEVILRCVPISNHLYFYWYRQILGQKVEFLVSFYNNEISEKSEIFDDQFSVERPDGSNFTLKIRSTKLEDSAMYFCASLEDTVTGELFFGEGSRLTVL.